These T cell receptor beta chains were read from a single sample in a study of blood T cell repertoires in COVID-19. Sequencing was performed with immunoSEQ multiplex PCR; in TCRdb, only in-frame clones are kept and a portion is missing. The table shows about 240,000 clones, with roughly 80% occurring only once. The sample comprised peripheral blood. These receptors all come from a woman aged 60-70 years with active or convalescent COVID-19. Both conserved end residues are part of each CDR3. Only some rows state a clone size, as once, few, many or a class for expanded clones.

v_gene	j_gene	abundance	CDR3aa
TRBV12-3/TRBV12-4	TRBJ1-2	few	CASSLESGYTF
TRBV5-1	TRBJ2-7	-	CASSFNSYEQYF
TRBV2	TRBJ2-5	-	CASSSGTSGGETQYF
TRBV5-4	TRBJ1-2	-	CASSPQTGMDYGYTF
TRBV7-9	TRBJ2-5	-	CASSKTGSETQYF
TRBV6-5	TRBJ2-3	-	CASSYTTGGLTDTQYF
TRBV4-1	TRBJ2-2	-	CASSPMGGANTGELFF
TRBV7-9	TRBJ2-1	once	CASSLGPYNEQFF
TRBV18	TRBJ2-5	-	CASSTGTSGETQYF
TRBV5-3	TRBJ2-7	-	CARSLDRGDSYEQYF
TRBV6-2/TRBV6-3	TRBJ1-4	-	CASSGRRDREEKLFF
TRBV6-5	TRBJ1-2	-	CASSYSIGSGYTF
TRBV7-2	TRBJ2-1	-	CASSLGPGGTGGYNEQFF
TRBV9	TRBJ1-5	-	CASSVEGREHQPQHF
TRBV10-2	TRBJ1-2	-	CASSRPGQGSGYTF
TRBV20-1	TRBJ1-2	-	CSAMRSYGYTF
TRBV4-1	TRBJ1-2	few	CASSQGAGGPYGYTF
TRBV9	TRBJ2-3	-	CASSTLRDSTDTQYF
TRBV2	TRBJ2-5	-	CASTPLGTGGEETQYF
TRBV6-5	TRBJ1-2	-	CASSKGQGLGYTF
TRBV7-8	TRBJ1-4	-	CASSQGQGGLFF
TRBV4-1	TRBJ2-7	-	CASSQALGLAGDRSYEQYF
TRBV6-5	TRBJ1-1	few	CASSYGTELNTEAFF
TRBV27	TRBJ2-7	-	CASSRGQGGYEQYF
TRBV2	TRBJ2-3	-	CASSDLAGADTQYF
TRBV30	TRBJ2-4	-	CAWTSGGVLAKNIQYF
TRBV4-3	TRBJ2-2	-	CASSLGMPAGELFF
TRBV27	TRBJ1-2	-	CASSLWGDRGPYGYTF
TRBV29-1	TRBJ1-3	-	CSVQLGAGNTIYF
TRBV5-6	TRBJ2-5	-	CASSLGTGPQETQYF
TRBV18	TRBJ2-7	-	CASMGANEQYF
TRBV18	TRBJ1-4	once	CASSPRTGSNEKLFF
TRBV6-5	TRBJ2-3	-	CASSPQGRADTQYF
TRBV30	TRBJ1-1	once	CAWSVGQGDTEAFF
TRBV7-8	TRBJ2-5	-	CASSLKALADETQYF